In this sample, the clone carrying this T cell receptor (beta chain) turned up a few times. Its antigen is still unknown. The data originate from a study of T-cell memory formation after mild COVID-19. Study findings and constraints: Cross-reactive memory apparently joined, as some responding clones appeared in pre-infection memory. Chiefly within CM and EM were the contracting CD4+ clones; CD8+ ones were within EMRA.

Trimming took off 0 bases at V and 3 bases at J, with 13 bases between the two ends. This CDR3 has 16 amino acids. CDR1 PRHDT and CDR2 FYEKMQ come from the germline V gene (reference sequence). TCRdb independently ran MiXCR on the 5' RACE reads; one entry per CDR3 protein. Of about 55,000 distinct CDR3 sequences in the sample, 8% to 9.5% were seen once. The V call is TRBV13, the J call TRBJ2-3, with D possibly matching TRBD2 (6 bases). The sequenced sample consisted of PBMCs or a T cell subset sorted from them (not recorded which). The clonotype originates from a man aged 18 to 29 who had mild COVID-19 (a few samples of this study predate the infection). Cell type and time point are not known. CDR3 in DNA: TGTGCCAGCAGCTTAGGATTGGGGGAGGCTACAGATACGCAGTATTTT. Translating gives CASSLGLGEATDTQYF.